This entry concerns a single T cell receptor beta chain. The antigen it recognizes is unknown. No base qualities exist here, and no much larger clone lies one base off it. The data originate from a study of a mutant IDH1 vaccine in newly diagnosed glioma (dated by TCRdb to the early 2020s). Some background on the complete study: Eight vaccinations were administered to patients in weeks 1, 3, 5, 7, 11, 15, 19 and 23, corresponding to visits V03 through V10. Vaccination started 4-6 weeks after radiotherapy alone, or was given together with temozolomide cycles in the groups whose treatment included chemotherapy. Of the approximately 30 treated patients, approximately 62% were male and roughly 38% were female, and a mean age of 40.4 years was recorded. Prior to enrollment, standard therapy consisting of radiotherapy alone, temozolomide alone, or radiochemotherapy with temozolomide had been administered to patients, with the combination being received by most patients. Peripheral blood samples were drawn at six visits, namely V03 (baseline), V05, V07, V10, V12 and V13. For exploratory analyses, longitudinal TCRB deep sequencing was carried out in 25 treated patients wherever samples were available. Results the study describes overall, beyond this receptor: No apparent relationship was observed between pseudoprogression and alterations in the top peripheral T cell clonotypes detected by TCRB sequencing. Immune responses induced by the vaccine were seen in around 94% of patients across multiple MHC alleles. It was noted by the authors that analyses of patient blood samples could not be reproduced owing to sample limitations. Selection of PBMC samples for TCRB deep sequencing was based on availability.

Library preparation was by the immunoSEQ multiplex PCR assay. Rearranged TCR beta chain sequences were amplified with the hsTCRB Kit following the manufacturer's protocol. An Illumina MiSeq was used to sequence the TCRB libraries. The authors' pipeline ran thus. The kit vendor's proprietary platform handled demultiplexing, trimming and gene mapping. In TCRdb, the immuneACCESS table is reduced to in-frame sequences with V and J assigned. These tables do not hold every clone; where another copy was compared, an unresolved V gene accounts for under half, and the others remain unexplained. Clone size and the V and J calls come from that table; the DNA yielded D and trimming. Recorded for this sample are about 67,000 clones; 70% to 90% of them occurred a single time. Around 1.9% of the sample is taken by the ten largest. The sample's time point label, in plain terms: week 11, during vaccination. Every vaccine dose consisted of 300 ug of a 20-mer mutant IDH1 peptide in Montanide, administered subcutaneously together with topical imiquimod. Donors had newly diagnosed WHO grade 3 or 4 IDH1-mutant astrocytomas with loss of nuclear ATRX. The samples were drawn from NOA16, a multicentre, single-arm, open-label phase I trial in Germany that tested a mutant IDH1 peptide vaccine in humans for the first time. Genomic DNA for TCRB sequencing was isolated from EDTA blood with the DNeasy Blood and Tissue Kit.

This sequence originates from a man in his forties or fifties with glioma. Source: PBMCs, taken from a glioma patient whose treatment included an IDH1 peptide vaccine.

The bases are TGTGCCAGCAGCTTAGCGGTGAAGGGCGGAAGGGCTGAAGCTTTCTTT. Translated, this is CASSLAVKGGRAEAFF. The sequence is built from TRBV7-2 and TRBJ1-1; the D segment cannot be called with confidence. At the junction V is shortened by 0 bases and J by 6 bases, with 17 bases in between. From its cysteine to its phenylalanine, the CDR3 spans 16 amino acids. The read is trimmed to its CDR3 DNA, 48 bases read in frame from base 1. From the germline V gene, CDR1 is SGHTA and CDR2 is FQGNSA.